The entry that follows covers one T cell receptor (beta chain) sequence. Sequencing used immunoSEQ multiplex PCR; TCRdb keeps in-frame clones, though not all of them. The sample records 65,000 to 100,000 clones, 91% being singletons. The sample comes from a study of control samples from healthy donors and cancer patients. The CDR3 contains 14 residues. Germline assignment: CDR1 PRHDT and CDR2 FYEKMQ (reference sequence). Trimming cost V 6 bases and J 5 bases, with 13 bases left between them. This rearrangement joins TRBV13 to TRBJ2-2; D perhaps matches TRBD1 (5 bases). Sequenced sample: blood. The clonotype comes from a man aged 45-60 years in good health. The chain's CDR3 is CASSFGQGTGELFF. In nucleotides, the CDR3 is TGTGCCAGCAGTTTCGGCCAGGGTACCGGGGAGCTGTTTTTT.